The 3 T cell receptor beta chains below come from one sample, sequenced in a study of monozygotic twins with inflammatory bowel disease. TCRdb re-called the 5' RACE reads, yielding one record per CDR3 amino acid sequence without DNA. This sample's table has just over 300,000 distinct CDR3 sequences. The sample was blood. These receptors originate from a human donor with ulcerative colitis or Crohn's disease, or a healthy co-twin of an affected twin (not recorded which).

The J gene is TRBJ2-7, the V gene TRBV4-3. The CDR3 length is 14 residues. The V gene's germline CDR1 is LGHNA and CDR2 YSLEER. The CDR3 spells CASSQVSGPYEQYF.

The chain has TRBV29-1 and TRBJ2-2; without DNA, the TCRdb call of TRBD2 cannot be checked. CDR1 is SQVTM, CDR2 ANQGSEA, per germline. The CDR3 is 14 residues long. CDR3 in amino acids: CSASGGPNTGELFF.

This chain connects TRBV5-4 to TRBJ2-7; TCRdb gives TRBD2 as the D gene, but with no DNA this cannot be confirmed. In germline, CDR1 is SGHNT, CDR2 YYREEE (reference sequence). The CDR3 loop spans 17 amino acids. CDR3 sequence reads: CASSPDSLAGLSYEQYF.